Below are 13 T cell receptor beta chains sequenced from a single sample in a study of shared clonotypes between healthy human individuals (dated by TCRdb to between 2020 and 2021). To prepare the library, the immunoSEQ multiplex PCR assay was applied. This is the immuneACCESS table as TCRdb keeps it, with only in-frame sequences that have V and J called. A part of the clones is gone; compared with another copy, unresolved V genes explain less than half, and the rest is unexplained. The sample has about 230,000 clones on record, 60% to 70% of them singletons. The ten largest account for over 8.5% of the sample. Specimen: memory CD4+ T cells sorted from blood. Per the publication, the cell subset or site label means: CD45RA-negative fraction. These receptors all come from a man aged 25 to 40 in good health.

This clone occurred many times. The genes are TRBV10-3 and TRBJ2-1; weak D call: TRBD2 (5 bases). CDR3 length: 12 residues. Germline CDR1 and CDR2: ENHRY and SYGVKD. Trimming stripped 1 base from V and 12 bases from J, with 10 bases between. The CDR3 region has the DNA TGTGCCATCAGTGAGTTGATAGAGGGGCAGTTCTTC. It encodes CAISELIEGQFF.

The chain employs TRBV12-5 and TRBJ2-1; D unresolved. CDR1 and CDR2 (germline): LGHNT, FRNRAP. This CDR3 region has 14 residues. V was shortened by 1 base and J by 7 bases, with 11 bases between the two germline ends. As DNA, the CDR3 is TGTGCTAGTGGTTTGGGGGTTTCTACTAATGAGCAGTTCTTC. Translation: CASGLGVSTNEQFF.

The rearrangement uses TRBV11-3 and TRBJ2-5, with a weak D call TRBD1 (5 bases). With 2 bases removed from V and 2 bases from J, the gap between germline ends came to 9 bases. The germline V gene has CDR1 SGHNT and CDR2 YENEEA. The CDR3 length is 14 residues. CDR3 sequence (DNA): TGTGCCAGCAGCTTATCTGACAGACAAGAGACCCAGTACTTC. Its protein is CASSLSDRQETQYF.

This clone was counted many times. The chain combines TRBV19 with TRBJ2-7, with 8 bases matching TRBD2. V shed 7 bases, J shed 6 bases, and the junction held 8 bases outside the gene matches. CDR1 is LNHDA and CDR2 is SQIVND in the germline V gene (reference sequence). The CDR3 extends over 13 amino acids. The CDR3 bases are TGTGCCAGTACTCGCACGGGAGGGAGCGAGCAGTACTTC. Translation: CASTRTGGSEQYF.

The CDR3 DNA is TGCGCCAGCAGCTTGGCCTTGGGGTCTGGGGCCAACGTCCTGACTTTC. Encoded protein: CASSLALGSGANVLTF. The chain links TRBV5-1 to TRBJ2-6; D is uncertain. The V gene's germline CDR1 is SGHRS and CDR2 YFSETQ. The V and J ends lost 0 bases and 1 base respectively, with 8 bases between them. The length of the CDR3 is 16 residues.

This clone was counted between two and nine times. The chain couples TRBV5-6 to TRBJ2-3; D unresolved. This CDR3 is 12 amino acids long. CDR1 and CDR2 from the germline V gene are SGHDT and YYEEEE. V gave up 1 base and J gave up 6 bases, with 6 bases separating them. In DNA form, the CDR3 reads TGTGCCAGCAGCTTGTCGGCGGATACGCAGTATTTT. Translation gives CASSLSADTQYF.

The chain uses TRBV6-1 and TRBJ2-1, with TRBD2 matching over 7 bases. Germline V gene data show CDR1 as MNHNS and CDR2 as SASEGT. The V gene end was trimmed by 8 bases and the J gene end by 4 bases; junction bases not matched to a gene: 8. The CDR3 is 14 residues long. The CDR3 coding sequence is TGTGCCAGCGCAGCGGGAAAAAGGTACAATGAGCAGTTCTTC. It encodes CASAAGKRYNEQFF.

DNA of the CDR3: TGCGCCAGCAGTGAGCTCCAGGGCAAGGGACTAGCGGGACGATTTCTGGGTGAGCAGTTCTTC. It encodes CASSELQGKGLAGRFLGEQFF. The V and J genes are TRBV10-1 and TRBJ2-1; 13 nucleotides agree with TRBD2. Per germline, CDR1 WNHNN and CDR2 SYGVQD (reference sequence). J gave up 9 bases and V 2 bases, and 22 bases lay outside the gene matches. The CDR3 sequence is 21 residues long.

This clone was detected a few times. The V gene is TRBV19, the J gene TRBJ2-3; the D gene could be TRBD1 or TRBD2 (5 bases each). Germline CDR1 LNHDA, CDR2 SQIVND (reference sequence). This CDR3 has 16 residues. V lost 6 bases and J 7 bases, leaving 23 bases between the germline ends. DNA of the CDR3: TGTGCCAGTAGCATATTGTCGGGGCATGGGGTAAATACGCAGTATTTT. It yields the protein CASSILSGHGVNTQYF.

This rearrangement joins TRBV7-2 to TRBJ2-1; perhaps TRBD2 as D (6 bases). V was pared by 5 bases and J by 7 bases, with 15 bases between. Germline-derived CDR1 and CDR2 are SGHTA and FQGNSA. The CDR3 is 14 amino acids. The CDR3: CASSPRRDQNEQFF. The CDR3 DNA reads as TGTGCCAGCAGCCCCCGGCGGGATCAGAATGAGCAGTTCTTC.

J is TRBJ1-3 and V is TRBV5-6, with 10 bases identical to TRBD1. Germline CDR1 and CDR2: SGHDT and YYEEEE. The CDR3 contains 17 residues. V was clipped by 7 bases and J by 0 bases; unmatched bases: 10. The CDR3 DNA is TGTGCCAGCTGTAGAGGGACAGGGGAAAGCTCTGGAAACACCATATATTTT. This translates into CASCRGTGESSGNTIYF. The full variable domain, completed using reference TRBV5-6 and TRBJ1-3, is DAGVTQSPTHLIKTRGQQVTLRCSPKSGHDTVSWYQQALGQGPQFIFQYYEEEERQRGNFPDRFSGHQFPNYSSELNVNALLLGDSALYLCASCRGTGESSGNTIYFGEGSWLTVV.

This clone was picked up one time. V usage is TRBV10-2 and J usage is TRBJ2-1; the match to TRBD2 covers 9 bases. The V segment lost 7 bases and the J segment 10 bases; nucleotides outside the gene matches: 2. Germline CDR1 WSHSY, CDR2 SAAADI. This CDR3 contains 11 residues. The chain's CDR3 is CASTLAGEQFF. CDR3 coding DNA: TGCGCCAGCACCCTAGCGGGAGAGCAGTTCTTC.

This chain joins TRBV30 and TRBJ2-3, with 8 bases aligning to TRBD2. Unmatched junction bases numbered 0, after V lost 0 bases and J lost 1 base. This CDR3 contains 14 residues. The germline V gene encodes CDR1 GTSNPN and CDR2 SVGIG (reference sequence). CDR3 residues: CAWSVLAGTDTQYF. The CDR3, as DNA: TGTGCCTGGAGTGTACTAGCGGGCACAGATACGCAGTATTTT.